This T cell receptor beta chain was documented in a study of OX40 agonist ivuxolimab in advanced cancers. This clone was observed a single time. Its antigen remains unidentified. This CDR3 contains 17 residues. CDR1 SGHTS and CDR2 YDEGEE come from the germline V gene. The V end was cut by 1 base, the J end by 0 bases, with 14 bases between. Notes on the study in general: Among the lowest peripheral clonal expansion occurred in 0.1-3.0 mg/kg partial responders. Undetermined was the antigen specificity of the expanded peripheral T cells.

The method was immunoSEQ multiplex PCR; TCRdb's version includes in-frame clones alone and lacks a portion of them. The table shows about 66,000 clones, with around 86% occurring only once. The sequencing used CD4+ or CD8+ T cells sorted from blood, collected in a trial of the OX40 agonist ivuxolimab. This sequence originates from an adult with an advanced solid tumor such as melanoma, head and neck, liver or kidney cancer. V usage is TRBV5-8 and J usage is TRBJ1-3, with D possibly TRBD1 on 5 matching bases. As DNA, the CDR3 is TGTGCCAGCAGCTTGCTTACGGGACGATTCTCTGGAAACACCATATATTTT. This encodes CASSLLTGRFSGNTIYF.